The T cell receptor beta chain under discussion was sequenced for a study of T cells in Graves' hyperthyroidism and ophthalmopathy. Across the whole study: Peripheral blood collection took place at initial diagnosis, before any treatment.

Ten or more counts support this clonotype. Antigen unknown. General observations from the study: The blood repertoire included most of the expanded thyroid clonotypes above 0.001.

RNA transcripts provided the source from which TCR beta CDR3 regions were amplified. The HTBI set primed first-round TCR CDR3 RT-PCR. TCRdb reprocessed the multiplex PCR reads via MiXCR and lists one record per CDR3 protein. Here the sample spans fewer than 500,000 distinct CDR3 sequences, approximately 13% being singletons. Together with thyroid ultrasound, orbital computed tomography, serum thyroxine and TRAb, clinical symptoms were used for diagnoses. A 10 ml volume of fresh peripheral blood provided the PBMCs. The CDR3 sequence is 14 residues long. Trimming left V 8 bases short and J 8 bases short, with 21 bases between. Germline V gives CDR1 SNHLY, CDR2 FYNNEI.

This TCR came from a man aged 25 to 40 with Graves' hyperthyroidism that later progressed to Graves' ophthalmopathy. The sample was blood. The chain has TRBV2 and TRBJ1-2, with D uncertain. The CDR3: CASQPGRVGRGYTF. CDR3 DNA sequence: TGTGCCAGCCAACCCGGACGGGTAGGGAGAGGCTACACCTTC.